This TCR beta chain was sequenced during a study of beta chain features in type 1 diabetes. Expressed TCRB transcripts were sequenced because the entire RNA isolate underwent reverse transcription. Measured with immunoSEQ multiplex PCR; TCRdb has only the in-frame clones, and not every one. The repertoire has some 250,000 clones, approximately 11% of them found once; the top ten carry more than 0.015%. Trimming pared 7 bases from V and 2 bases from J, leaving 25 bases between. The CDR3 is 17 residues long. Germline values: CDR1 SGDLS, CDR2 YYNGEE. Broader study findings: Researchers report that Type 1 diabetes patients had moderately but significantly shorter TCRB CDR3s across all four CD4+ subsets.

With respect to this clone: Its antigen is still unknown.

Sample: naive CD4+ T cells from blood. The origin of this receptor is a man aged 25 to 40 with type 1 diabetes. This chain joins TRBV9 and TRBJ2-7, with TRBD1 as a possible D gene (5 bases). CDR3 in amino acids: CASSPTLPRGRTYEQYF. CDR3 DNA: TGTGCCAGCTCTCCCACTTTGCCTAGGGGAAGAACCTACGAGCAGTACTTC.